Presented here are 13 T cell receptor beta chains from one specimen sequenced in a study of identical twins. One entry per CDR3 protein, called by TCRdb with MiXCR from the 5' RACE reads. The repertoire consists of 1.5 million to 2 million distinct CDR3 sequences, with around a third occurring once and the leading ten covering about 0.27%. The material sequenced was cord blood. These receptors all stem from a newborn girl in good health.

This clonotype was detected a few times. The junction shows a germline mismatch at one end, possibly a read error. The chain couples TRBV7-9 to TRBJ2-1; D remains ambiguous. There are 14 residues in the CDR3. Germline V gives CDR1 SEHNR, CDR2 FQNEAQ (reference sequence). The CDR3 reads CASNLLLGSNEQFF. The CDR3 DNA sequence: TGTGCCAGCAACTTACTCCTCGGAAGCAATGAGCAGTTCTTC.

As regards this clonotype: A read error may produce the germline difference seen at one junction end. This rearrangement joins TRBV12-3 or TRBV12-4 to TRBJ1-4; D possibly corresponds to TRBD1 (6 bases). This CDR3 is 15 amino acids long. CDR3 nucleotides: TGTGCCAGCAGTGCGCACAGGGAAACTAATGAAAAACTGTCTTTT. It translates to CASSAHRETNEKLSF.

This clonotype showed up just a few times. V usage is TRBV7-2 and J usage is TRBJ2-6, with D perhaps matching TRBD1 or TRBD2 (7 bases each). The V end lost 11 bases, the J end lost 2 bases, and 16 bases lay between the germline ends. The CDR3 has 15 amino acids. CDR1 is SGHTA and CDR2 is FQGNSA in the germline V gene. CDR3 in DNA: TGTGCCGCGGGAGCAGGGGGGGCTGGGGCCAACGTCCTGACTTTC. Amino acid sequence: CAAGAGGAGANVLTF.

The chain carries TRBV20-1 and TRBJ2-7, with D hard to call. CDR3 size: 12 residues. Trimming pared 3 bases from V and 4 bases from J, leaving 10 bases between. Germline V gene data show CDR1 as DFQATT and CDR2 as SNEGSKA (reference sequence). CDR3 in amino acids: CSARDGRYEQYF. In nucleotides, the CDR3 is TGCAGTGCTAGGGACGGTAGATACGAGCAGTACTTC.

This clonotype turned up a few times. The chain recombines TRBV5-6 with TRBJ1-2; perhaps TRBD1 as D (6 bases). The CDR3 is 13 amino acids. Germline loops: CDR1 SGHDT, CDR2 YYEEEE. Trimming took 6 bases from V and 6 from J, leaving 15 bases between them. CDR3 nucleotide sequence: TGTGCCAGCAACCGAGACAGGATTGATGGCTACACCTTC. Amino acid sequence: CASNRDRIDGYTF.

This clonotype occurred many times. The chain employs TRBV27 and TRBJ2-1; TRBD2 agrees at 11 bases. This CDR3 has 17 amino acids. V lost 6 bases and J lost 0; bases outside the gene matches: 7. CDR1 and CDR2 from the germline V gene are MNHEY and SMNVEV (reference sequence). In DNA, the CDR3 is TGTGCCAGCAGCTTACGACTAGCGGGATACTCCTACAATGAGCAGTTCTTC. This gives the protein CASSLRLAGYSYNEQFF.

This clonotype was seen many times. V is TRBV20-1 and J is TRBJ2-7, with 7 bases fitting TRBD1. This CDR3 comprises 13 residues. The V gene end was trimmed by 3 bases and the J gene end by 0 bases; junction bases not matched to a gene: 2. Per the germline V gene, CDR1 is DFQATT and CDR2 is SNEGSKA (reference sequence). CDR3 residues: CSASRDSSYEQYF. In DNA, the CDR3 is TGCAGTGCTAGCCGGGACAGCTCCTACGAGCAGTACTTC.

The chain joins TRBV5-5 to TRBJ2-2; the D gene is possibly TRBD2 (5 bases). Per germline, CDR1 SGHKS and CDR2 YYEKEE (reference sequence). This CDR3 has 17 amino acids. V lost 1 base, J lost 1 base, and 14 bases lay in between. CDR3 sequence: CASSLFLGAGNTGELFF. The DNA of the CDR3 is TGTGCCAGCAGCTTGTTTTTGGGTGCGGGGAACACCGGGGAGCTGTTTTTT.

The CDR3 sequence: CASSPLAHPTGNTDTQYF. CDR3 sequence (DNA): TGTGCCAGCAGTCCTCTTGCCCACCCTACAGGGAATACAGATACGCAGTATTTT. This chain joins TRBV28 and TRBJ2-3; weak D call: TRBD1 (6 bases). The germline V and J ends were trimmed by 5 bases and 3 bases, with 24 bases remaining between them. The CDR3 is made up of 18 amino acids. Per the germline V gene, CDR1 is MDHEN and CDR2 is SYDVKM.

V usage is TRBV11-2 and J usage is TRBJ2-2; possibly TRBD1 for D (5 bases). This CDR3 is built from 16 residues. V was pared by 5 bases and J by 3 bases, with 16 bases between. From germline, CDR1 is SGHAT and CDR2 FQNNGV. CDR3 in DNA: TGTGCCAGCAGCCAAGGGGATATGCGTTACACCGGGGAGCTGTTTTTT. It codes for CASSQGDMRYTGELFF.

The genes are TRBV5-1 and TRBJ2-4; D may be TRBD1 or TRBD2 (6 bases each). The J call is uncertain, as TRBJ2-7 better fits the DNA end. CDR3 length equals 19 residues. CDR1 is SGHRS and CDR2 is YFSETQ in the germline V gene. The CDR3 region is CASSQLPRSGRRGGYEQYF. The CDR3 DNA sequence: TGCGCCAGCAGCCAATTGCCCCGGAGCGGGCGAAGAGGGGGTTACGAGCAGTACTTC.

This chain joins TRBV7-9 and TRBJ1-1; D not resolved. Germline loops: CDR1 SEHNR, CDR2 FQNEAQ (reference sequence). The V gene lost 4 bases and the J gene lost 0 bases, with 9 bases spanning the gap. The CDR3 loop spans 14 amino acids. CDR3 amino acids: CASSWEALNTEAFF. The CDR3 DNA is TGTGCCAGCAGCTGGGAGGCTTTGAACACTGAAGCTTTCTTT.

Points on this clonotype: The junction does not match germline at one end; this may be a read error. The V and J genes are TRBV12-3 or TRBV12-4 and TRBJ2-3; D could derive from TRBD1 or TRBD2 (5 bases each). The CDR3 has 14 amino acids. CDR3 loop: CASSLSGSTDTRYF. The DNA for the CDR3 is TGTGCCAGCAGTTTGTCAGGGAGCACAGATACGCGGTATTTT.